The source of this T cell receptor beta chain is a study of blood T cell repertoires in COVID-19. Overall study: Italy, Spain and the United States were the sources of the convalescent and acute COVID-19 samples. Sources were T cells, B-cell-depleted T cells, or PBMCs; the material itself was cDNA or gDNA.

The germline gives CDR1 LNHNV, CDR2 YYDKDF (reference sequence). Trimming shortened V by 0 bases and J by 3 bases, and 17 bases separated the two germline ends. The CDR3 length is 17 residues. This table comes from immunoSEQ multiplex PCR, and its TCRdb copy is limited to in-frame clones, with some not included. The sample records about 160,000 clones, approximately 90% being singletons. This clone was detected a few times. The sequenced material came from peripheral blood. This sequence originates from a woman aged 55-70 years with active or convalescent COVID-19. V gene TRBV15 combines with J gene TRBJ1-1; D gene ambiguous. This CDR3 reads CATSRDSGVGSDTEAFF. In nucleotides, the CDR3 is TGTGCCACCAGCAGAGATAGCGGGGTGGGTTCGGACACTGAAGCTTTCTTT.